This TCR beta chain comes out of a study of siplizumab effects on memory and regulatory T cells. Trimming removed 6 bases from V and 8 bases from J, with 17 bases in between. The germline gives CDR1 MNHNY, CDR2 SVGAGI (reference sequence). The CDR3 sequence is 14 residues long. Libraries were prepared by immunoSEQ multiplex PCR; TCRdb keeps only in-frame clonotypes and omits some of them. The sample consists of some 100,000 clones, 92% of them appearing once. General study findings and limits: Naive T cells appeared more varied than memory cells and looked like key alloresponse contributors. Siplizumab, the agent tested, significantly reduced alloreactive sequences traceable to unstimulated CD4+ memory cells.

A word on this clone: Its specificity is unknown.

This chain uses TRBV6-6 with TRBJ2-1, with D maybe TRBD2 (5 bases). What was sequenced was Tregs sorted from blood. The TCR sequence derives from a human donor in good health. The DNA of the CDR3 is TGTGCCAGCAGGCGACTACCACTAGTCGATGAGCAGTTCTTC. This encodes CASRRLPLVDEQFF.